The 29 T cell receptor beta chains below all came from one sample that was sequenced in a study of blood T cells in healthy people across ages. Sample-barcoded 5' priming and a J-beta primer mix drove a second PCR of 7 to 11 cycles. TCRdb reprocessed the 5' RACE reads via MiXCR and lists one record per CDR3 protein. The sample lists over 1.5 million distinct CDR3 sequences, roughly 50% seen once, with more than 2% in the top ten. The sequencing sample was made of blood. The source of these receptors is a woman aged 40-49 years in good health.

This clonotype was picked up a small number of times. The chain recombines TRBV28 with TRBJ2-3; D may be TRBD1 or TRBD2 (5 bases each). There are 17 residues in the CDR3. V lost 3 bases and J 2 bases, leaving 18 bases between the germline ends. Germline values: CDR1 MDHEN, CDR2 SYDVKM. CDR3 bases: TGTGCCAGCAGTTTTACCGCCGGGACCCTGATCACAGATACGCAGTATTTT. Translation gives CASSFTAGTLITDTQYF.

The J gene is TRBJ2-5, the V gene TRBV2; D may be TRBD2 (5 bases). CDR1 is SNHLY, CDR2 FYNNEI, per germline. Between the trimmed V and J ends, which lost 7 bases and 11 bases, there was a span of 20 bases. This CDR3 has 13 residues. In DNA form, the CDR3 reads TGTGCCAGCATGTCCGGAGGCTACAATGAGCAGTACTTC. Residues: CASMSGGYNEQYF. The full variable domain, with the rest looked up from reference TRBV2 and TRBJ2-5, is EPEVTQTPSHQVTQMGQEVILRCVPISNHLYFYWYRQILGQKVEFLVSFYNNEISEKSEIFDDQFSVERPDGSNFTLKIRSTKLEDSAMYFCASMSGGYNEQYFGPGTRLLVL.

V gene TRBV5-1 combines with J gene TRBJ2-7; 10 bases map to TRBD1. J lost 3 bases, V lost 3 bases, and 9 bases had no gene match. Germline CDR1 is SGHRS and CDR2 is YFSETQ. The CDR3 contains 16 residues. The CDR3 DNA reads as TGCGCCAGCAGCTCTACTACCGGACAGGGGGGCTACGAGCAGTACTTC. Its protein is CASSSTTGQGGYEQYF.

The rearrangement links TRBV28 to TRBJ1-4; D perhaps matches TRBD1 (5 bases). The CDR3 is made up of 14 amino acids. The V gene lost 11 bases and the J gene lost 3 bases, with 16 bases spanning the gap. Germline assignment: CDR1 MDHEN and CDR2 SYDVKM. The CDR3 protein is CAGCPRGANEKLFF. Here the CDR3 DNA reads TGTGCCGGCTGTCCGCGAGGGGCTAATGAAAAACTGTTTTTT.

This clonotype was seen only a few times. The chain joins TRBV5-1 to TRBJ2-4, with 8 nucleotides matching TRBD1. Unmatched junction bases numbered 5, after V lost 4 bases and J lost 8 bases. In germline, CDR1 is SGHRS, CDR2 YFSETQ. The CDR3 is 13 residues long. The CDR3 DNA reads as TGCGCCAGCAGCCGAGGGACAGGAGACATTCAGTACTTC. Amino acid sequence: CASSRGTGDIQYF.

The genes are TRBV28 and TRBJ2-5; the match to TRBD1 covers 7 bases. The germline gives CDR1 MDHEN, CDR2 SYDVKM. J was trimmed by 2 bases and V by 3 bases; bases with no gene match: 24. This CDR3 region has 21 residues. The CDR3 nucleotides are TGTGCCAGCAGTTTTTACCAGGTTATCCGGGACAGTTTTTCGGGTCAAGAGACCCAGTACTTC. This encodes CASSFYQVIRDSFSGQETQYF.

J is TRBJ2-1 and V is TRBV5-1, with 7 positions matching TRBD2. The DNA end lines up better with TRBJ2-7; the J call may be wrong. The germline V gene encodes CDR1 SGHRS and CDR2 YFSETQ. This CDR3 region has 15 residues. The CDR3 coding sequence is TGCGCCAGCAGCTTTTCTAGCGGAACCTACAATGAGCAGTACTTC. Translation gives CASSFSSGTYNEQYF.

There are a few counts of this clonotype. J is TRBJ1-6 and V is TRBV3-1, with 8 bases identical to TRBD1. The CDR3 is 17 amino acids. V shed 5 bases, J shed 7 bases, and the junction held 13 bases outside the gene matches. CDR1 and CDR2 (germline): LGHDT, YNNKEL (reference sequence). The CDR3 spells CASSDKTGAGENSPLHF. DNA of the CDR3: TGTGCCAGCAGCGATAAGACAGGGGCCGGGGAGAATTCACCCCTCCACTTT.

The CDR3 DNA is TGTGCCAGCAAGGCTAGCGGGGAACCCACAGATACGCAGTATTTT. Its protein product is CASKASGEPTDTQYF. The rearrangement joins TRBV12-3 or TRBV12-4 to TRBJ2-3; 9 bases are a match to TRBD2. The CDR3 runs to 15 residues. The J segment lost 2 bases and the V segment lost 7 bases, leaving 7 bases of the junction unmatched.

The chain is built from TRBV7-2 and TRBJ2-2, with 11 positions matching TRBD2. Germline V lookup: CDR1 SGHTA, CDR2 FQGNSA. V dropped 5 bases and J dropped 4; count of bases not matched to a gene: 6. The CDR3 consists of 16 residues. Written as DNA, the CDR3 is TGTGCCAGCAGCCCGACTAGCGGGGTGGGCACCGGGGAGCTGTTTTTT. It is translated as CASSPTSGVGTGELFF.

This clonotype turned up a few times. The chain links TRBV29-1 to TRBJ2-7; D is unresolved. This CDR3 has 11 residues. Looked up from germline, CDR1 is SQVTM and CDR2 is ANQGSEA. The V gene lost 3 bases and the J gene lost 4 bases, with 7 bases spanning the gap. The CDR3 coding sequence is TGCAGCGTTGAGAGCAGATACGAGCAGTACTTC. Amino acids: CSVESRYEQYF.

A single count supports this clonotype. The CDR3 DNA reads TGTGCCAGCAGTAGATCGGGGCTGACTAATGAAAAACTGTTTTTT. Translating it yields CASSRSGLTNEKLFF. The chain recombines TRBV14 with TRBJ1-4, with D possibly TRBD1 on 5 matching bases. The CDR3 is 15 residues long. The germline V gene encodes CDR1 SGHDN and CDR2 FVKESK. V was cut by 6 bases and J by 2 bases, with 13 bases left in between.

The rearrangement joins TRBV12-3 or TRBV12-4 to TRBJ1-5; 10 bases match TRBD1. There are 17 residues in the CDR3. Trimming removed 5 bases from V and 4 bases from J; junction bases left unmatched: 11. The CDR3 loop reads CASSPAPDRGNNQPQHF. The CDR3 coding sequence is TGTGCCAGCAGTCCCGCCCCGGACAGGGGGAATAATCAGCCCCAGCATTTT.

The V call is TRBV12-3 or TRBV12-4, the J call TRBJ2-6, with 8 bases matching TRBD1. V lost 2 bases to trimming and J lost 3 bases; unmatched junction nucleotides: 9. This CDR3 has 18 residues. CDR3 in amino acids: CASSLFGDRYFGANVLTF. CDR3 DNA sequence: TGTGCCAGCAGTTTATTTGGGGACAGGTACTTTGGGGCCAACGTCCTGACTTTC.

This chain uses TRBV7-8 with TRBJ1-2, with 9 bases fitting TRBD1. J gave up 8 bases and V 1 base, and 11 bases lay outside the gene matches. CDR3 length: 16 residues. CDR1 is SGHVS and CDR2 is FQNEAQ in the germline V gene. CDR3: CASSLGGTGNVGGYTF. The CDR3 coding sequence is TGTGCCAGCAGCTTAGGCGGGACAGGGAATGTGGGGGGCTACACCTTC.

The V call is TRBV13, the J call TRBJ1-1; D is undetermined. The CDR3 totals 13 residues. The germline CDR1 and CDR2 sequences are PRHDT and FYEKMQ (reference sequence). V lost 3 bases and J lost 7, with 12 bases in between. CDR3 in DNA: TGTGCCAGCAGCTTTGCCCGGGAAAGTGAAGCTTTCTTT. Translated: CASSFARESEAFF.

The sample holds many counts of this clonotype. The rearrangement joins TRBV12-3 or TRBV12-4 to TRBJ1-2; 8 bases fit TRBD1. With V trimmed by 7 bases and J by 4 bases, 8 bases remained unmatched. The CDR3 length is 14 residues. CDR3 in amino acids: CASTPGQEFYGYTF. DNA for the CDR3: TGTGCCAGCACCCCGGGACAGGAGTTCTATGGCTACACCTTC.

CDR3 sequence reads: CASSLGEWEQFF. CDR3 in DNA: TGTGCCAGCAGCTTAGGGGAATGGGAGCAGTTCTTC. The chain recombines TRBV7-8 with TRBJ2-1, with unresolved D. This CDR3 contains 12 residues. CDR1 and CDR2 from the germline V gene are SGHVS and FQNEAQ. V lost 1 base, J lost 10 bases, and 8 bases lay in between.

The chain carries TRBV4-3 and TRBJ1-2; no clear D. The CDR3 runs 14 residues. V shed 4 bases and J shed 3 bases, with 12 bases lying between them. Per germline, CDR1 LGHNA and CDR2 YSLEER. For the CDR3, the DNA is TGCGCCAGCAGCCGACTTGAAGGCGACTATGGCTACACCTTC. Residues: CASSRLEGDYGYTF.

This clonotype occurred once. The gene calls are TRBV5-1 and TRBJ2-5; unclear D gene. Germline V gene data show CDR1 as SGHRS and CDR2 as YFSETQ. The length of the CDR3 is 13 residues. Trimming shortened V by 2 bases and J by 5 bases, and 10 bases separated the two germline ends. CDR3 in DNA: TGCGCCAGCAGCTTCCAGATCGGGGAGACCCAGTACTTC. The encoded protein is CASSFQIGETQYF.

The CDR3 region has the DNA TGCAGTGCGGACGGAAGGACCAGTGGTAGCAATCAGCCCCAGCATTTT. Translating gives CSADGRTSGSNQPQHF. This sequence joins TRBV20-1 and TRBJ1-5; no clear D. V was shortened by 6 bases and J by 0 bases, with 18 bases between the two germline ends. CDR1 is DFQATT, CDR2 SNEGSKA, per germline (reference sequence). The CDR3 covers 16 residues.

The rearrangement joins TRBV7-2 to TRBJ2-1, with D perhaps TRBD1 or TRBD2 (5 bases each). V lost 0 bases and J 9 bases, leaving 9 bases between the germline ends. CDR3 length: 13 amino acids. CDR1 and CDR2 (germline): SGHTA, FQGNSA. The chain's CDR3 is CASSLAGVSEQFF. Written as DNA, the CDR3 is TGTGCCAGCAGCTTAGCGGGGGTAAGTGAGCAGTTCTTC.

V usage is TRBV4-1 and J usage is TRBJ2-3; a possible D gene is TRBD2 (5 bases). CDR1 is MGHRA, CDR2 YSYEKL, per germline. The CDR3 is 14 amino acids. V was cut by 1 base and J by 3 bases, with 8 bases left in between. The CDR3 region has the DNA TGCGCCAGCAGCCAAGTCCTAGCAACAGATACGCAGTATTTT. It specifies CASSQVLATDTQYF.

This clonotype was counted only a few times. This CDR3 reads CASSRRGQGFHEQYF. The CDR3 DNA reads as TGTGCCAGCAGCCGCCGGGGACAGGGTTTCCACGAGCAGTACTTC. This rearrangement joins TRBV6-2 or TRBV6-3 to TRBJ2-4; 9 bases line up with TRBD1. The DNA end lines up better with TRBJ2-7; the J call may be wrong. This CDR3 is built from 15 residues. CDR1 and CDR2 from the germline V gene are MNHEY and SVGEGT.

The gene calls are TRBV15 and TRBJ2-7; D uncertain. CDR3 length equals 17 residues. The germline V and J ends were trimmed by 0 bases and 10 bases, with 25 bases remaining between them. Germline values: CDR1 LNHNV, CDR2 YYDKDF (reference sequence). CDR3 in amino acids: CATSRESCCGQVAAQYF. CDR3 nucleotide sequence: TGTGCCACCAGCAGAGAATCGTGCTGTGGCCAGGTCGCGGCCCAGTACTTC.

V usage is TRBV25-1 and J usage is TRBJ2-7; D possibly corresponds to TRBD1 (6 bases). Per germline, CDR1 MGHDK and CDR2 SYGVNS. CDR3 length equals 16 residues. The V and J ends lost 0 bases and 7 bases respectively, with 19 bases between them. The CDR3 coding sequence is TGTGCCAGCAGTGAATATGGGGCAGGGGTTAGGGGTGAGCAGTACTTC. This translates into CASSEYGAGVRGEQYF.

A few counts support this clonotype. The chain is built from TRBV7-2 and TRBJ2-5; TRBD1 or TRBD2 may be the D gene (5 bases each). The J call could be wrong; TRBJ2-7 is a better fit for the DNA end. The CDR3 runs to 17 residues. CDR1 and CDR2 from the germline V gene are SGHTA and FQGNSA. CDR3: CASSLAAGTTSSIEQYF. The CDR3 DNA reads TGTGCCAGCAGCCTCGCAGCCGGGACCACCTCCTCCATCGAGCAGTACTTC.

The rearrangement uses TRBV10-3 and TRBJ2-6, with D uncertain. From germline, CDR1 is ENHRY and CDR2 SYGVKD. V shed 9 bases and J shed 1 base, with 1 base lying between them. The CDR3 length is 11 residues. CDR3 coding DNA: TGTGCCATTTCTGGGGCCAACGTCCTGACTTTC. It codes for CAISGANVLTF.

The gene calls are TRBV19 and TRBJ1-5; the D gene is possibly TRBD1 (5 bases). Germline V gene data show CDR1 as LNHDA and CDR2 as SQIVND (reference sequence). V lost 2 bases and J 5 bases, leaving 7 bases between the germline ends. The CDR3 spans 13 residues. CDR3 residues: CASSIMGDQPQHF. The CDR3 coding sequence is TGTGCCAGTAGTATAATGGGGGATCAGCCCCAGCATTTT.